This T cell receptor (beta chain) was found in a study of blood T cells in healthy people across ages. The CDR3 runs 13 residues. CDR1 is LGHNT, CDR2 FRNRAP, per germline. With respect to this clonotype: The junction differs from germline at one of its ends, possibly a read error.

The second PCR ran roughly 7 to 12 cycles with a sample-barcoded 5' primer and J-beta primers. MiXCR, run by TCRdb on the 5' RACE reads, gives a single entry per CDR3 protein. Of around 800,000 distinct CDR3 sequences in the sample, under 30% are singletons; the top ten hold less than 3.5%. In addition, the sample was reused for a study of T cells of mothers and their children. That report adds: Three healthy Caucasian mothers and their six children donated. Primer M1S, used in the second PCR, introduced sample barcodes and 2-4 random nucleotides. Related mother-child pairs shared marginally more repertoire than unrelated pairs, though not significantly.

The receptor was isolated from a boy aged 5-17 years in good health. This chain links TRBV12-5 with TRBJ1-2; D is perhaps TRBD1 (6 bases). The sequencing input was blood. Written as DNA, the CDR3 is TGTGCTAGTGGTTTATCGACAGGCTATGGCTACATCTTC. It is translated as CASGLSTGYGYIF. Together with reference TRBV12-5 and TRBJ1-2, the CDR3 gives the full variable domain: DARVTQTPRHKVTEMGQEVTMRCQPILGHNTVFWYRQTMMQGLELLAYFRNRAPLDDSGMPKDRFSAEMPDATLATLKIQPSEPRDSAVYFCASGLSTGYGYIFGSGTRLTVV.